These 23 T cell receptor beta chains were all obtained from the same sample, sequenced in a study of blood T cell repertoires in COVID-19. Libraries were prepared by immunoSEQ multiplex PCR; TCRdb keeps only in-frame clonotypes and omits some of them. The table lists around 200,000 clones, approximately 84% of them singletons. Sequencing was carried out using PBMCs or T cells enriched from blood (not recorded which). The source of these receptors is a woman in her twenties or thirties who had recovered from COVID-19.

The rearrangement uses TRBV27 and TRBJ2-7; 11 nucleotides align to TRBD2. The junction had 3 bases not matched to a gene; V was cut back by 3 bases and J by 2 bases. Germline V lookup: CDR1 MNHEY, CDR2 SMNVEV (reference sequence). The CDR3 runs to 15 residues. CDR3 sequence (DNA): TGTGCCAGCAGTTTTAAGACTAGCGGGACCTACGAGCAGTACTTC. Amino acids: CASSFKTSGTYEQYF.

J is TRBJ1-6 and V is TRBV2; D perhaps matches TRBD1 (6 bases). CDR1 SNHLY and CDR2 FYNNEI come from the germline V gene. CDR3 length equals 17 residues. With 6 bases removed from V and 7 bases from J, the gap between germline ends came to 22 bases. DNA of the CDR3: TGTGCCAGCAGACCCAATCCGGGACAATTGGTAAATTCACCCCTCCACTTT. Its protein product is CASRPNPGQLVNSPLHF.

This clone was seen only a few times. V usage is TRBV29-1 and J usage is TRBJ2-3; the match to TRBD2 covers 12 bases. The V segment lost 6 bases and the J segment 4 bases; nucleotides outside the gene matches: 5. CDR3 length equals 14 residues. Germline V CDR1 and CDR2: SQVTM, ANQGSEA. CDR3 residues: CSVGTSGFSDTQYF. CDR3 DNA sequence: TGCAGCGTCGGGACTAGCGGGTTCTCAGATACGCAGTATTTT.

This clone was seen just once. The chain's CDR3 is CASSPRVSGRTDTQYF. The CDR3 nucleotides are TGTGCCAGCAGCCCGCGGGTGAGCGGGAGAACAGATACGCAGTATTTT. This rearrangement joins TRBV9 to TRBJ2-3, with 8 bases that match TRBD2. Germline assignment: CDR1 SGDLS and CDR2 YYNGEE. Trimming took 4 bases from V and 3 from J; bases not matched to a gene: 10. The CDR3 runs to 16 residues.

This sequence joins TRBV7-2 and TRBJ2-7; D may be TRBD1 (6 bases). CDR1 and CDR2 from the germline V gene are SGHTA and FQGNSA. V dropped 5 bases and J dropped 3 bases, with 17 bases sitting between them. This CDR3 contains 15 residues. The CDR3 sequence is CASSLTGPTYYEQYF. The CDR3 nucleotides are TGTGCCAGCAGCCTCACAGGGCCCACCTACTACGAGCAGTACTTC.

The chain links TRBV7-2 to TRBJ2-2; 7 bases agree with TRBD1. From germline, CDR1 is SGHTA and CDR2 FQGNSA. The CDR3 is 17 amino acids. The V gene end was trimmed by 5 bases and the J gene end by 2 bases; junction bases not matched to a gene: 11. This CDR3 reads CASSPHAAGGNTGELFF. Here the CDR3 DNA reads TGTGCCAGCAGCCCTCACGCGGCAGGGGGTAACACCGGGGAGCTGTTTTTT.

The DNA for the CDR3 is TGTGCCACCAGTTACCGACACCTGAGCCTTGAACTGTTTTTT. This translates into CATSYRHLSLELFF. This chain uses TRBV15 with TRBJ1-4; D not certain. V shed 6 bases and J shed 12 bases, with 20 bases lying between them. Germline CDR1 and CDR2: LNHNV and YYDKDF (reference sequence). The CDR3 loop spans 14 amino acids.

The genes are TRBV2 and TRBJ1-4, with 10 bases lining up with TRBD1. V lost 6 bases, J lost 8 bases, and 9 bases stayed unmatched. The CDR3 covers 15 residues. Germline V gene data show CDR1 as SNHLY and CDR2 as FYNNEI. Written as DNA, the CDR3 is TGTGCCAGCAGACGGGACAGGGGTTTAGCCGAAAAACTGTTTTTT. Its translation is CASRRDRGLAEKLFF.

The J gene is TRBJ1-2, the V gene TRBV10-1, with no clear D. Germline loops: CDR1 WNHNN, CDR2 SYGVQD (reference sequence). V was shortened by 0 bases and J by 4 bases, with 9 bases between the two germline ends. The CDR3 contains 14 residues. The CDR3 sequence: CASSESIYSYGYTF. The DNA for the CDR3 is TGCGCCAGCAGTGAGTCGATCTACAGCTATGGCTACACCTTC.

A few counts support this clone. The CDR3 here is CASSLFPGNTEAFF. The CDR3 DNA reads as TGCGCCAGCAGCTTGTTTCCGGGAAACACTGAAGCTTTCTTT. V and J are TRBV5-1 and TRBJ1-1, with unresolved D. The CDR3 totals 14 residues. The germline V and J ends were trimmed by 1 base and 2 bases, with 9 bases remaining between them. Per germline, CDR1 SGHRS and CDR2 YFSETQ.

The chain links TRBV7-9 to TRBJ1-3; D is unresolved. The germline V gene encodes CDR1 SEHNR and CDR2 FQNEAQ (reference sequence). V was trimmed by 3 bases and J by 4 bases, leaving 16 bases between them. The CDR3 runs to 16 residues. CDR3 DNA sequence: TGTGCCAGCAGCTTTGCGACGCAACCGCGGGGAAACACCATATATTTT. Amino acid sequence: CASSFATQPRGNTIYF. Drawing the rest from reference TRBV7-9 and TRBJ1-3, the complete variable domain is DTGVSQNPRHKITKRGQNVTFRCDPISEHNRLYWYRQTLGQGPEFLTYFQNEAQLEKSRLLSDRFSAERPKGSFSTLEIQRTEQGDSAMYLCASSFATQPRGNTIYFGEGSWLTVV.

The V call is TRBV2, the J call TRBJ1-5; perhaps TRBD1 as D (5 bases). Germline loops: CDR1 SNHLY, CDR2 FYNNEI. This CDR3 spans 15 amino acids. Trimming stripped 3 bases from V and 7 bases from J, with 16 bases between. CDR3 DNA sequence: TGTGCCAGCAGTGAGGCCGGGGGGGAGAACCAGCCCCAGCATTTT. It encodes CASSEAGGENQPQHF. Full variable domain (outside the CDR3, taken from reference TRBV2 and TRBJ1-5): EPEVTQTPSHQVTQMGQEVILRCVPISNHLYFYWYRQILGQKVEFLVSFYNNEISEKSEIFDDQFSVERPDGSNFTLKIRSTKLEDSAMYFCASSEAGGENQPQHFGDGTRLSIL.

CDR3 bases: TGTGCCAGCAGTCCCCGTCCGAGCGGGCGGGACGAGCAGTACTTC. Protein product: CASSPRPSGRDEQYF. The gene calls are TRBV27 and TRBJ2-7, with D possibly matching TRBD2 (6 bases). CDR3 size: 15 residues. V gave up 5 bases and J gave up 5 bases, with 19 bases separating them. In germline, CDR1 is MNHEY, CDR2 SMNVEV (reference sequence).

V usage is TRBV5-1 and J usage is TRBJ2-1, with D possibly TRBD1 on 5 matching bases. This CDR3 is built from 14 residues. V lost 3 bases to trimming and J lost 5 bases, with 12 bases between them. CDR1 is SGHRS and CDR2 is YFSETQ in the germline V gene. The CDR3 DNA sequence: TGCGCCAGCAGCTGGGCCAGGGTTCACAATGAGCAGTTCTTC. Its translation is CASSWARVHNEQFF.

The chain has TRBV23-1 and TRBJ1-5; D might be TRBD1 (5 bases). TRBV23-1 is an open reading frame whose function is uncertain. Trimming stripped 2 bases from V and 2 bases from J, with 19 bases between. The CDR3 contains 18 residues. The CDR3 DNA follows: TGCGCCAGCAGTCAACGCAGGGCAGGTAGTAGAGGCAATCAGCCCCAGCATTTT. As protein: CASSQRRAGSRGNQPQHF.

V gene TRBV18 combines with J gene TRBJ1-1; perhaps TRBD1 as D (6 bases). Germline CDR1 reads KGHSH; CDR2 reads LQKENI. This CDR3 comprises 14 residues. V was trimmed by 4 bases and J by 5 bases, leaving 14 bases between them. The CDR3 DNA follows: TGTGCCAGCTCACTGAGAGGGGGAGATACTGAAGCTTTCTTT. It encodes CASSLRGGDTEAFF.

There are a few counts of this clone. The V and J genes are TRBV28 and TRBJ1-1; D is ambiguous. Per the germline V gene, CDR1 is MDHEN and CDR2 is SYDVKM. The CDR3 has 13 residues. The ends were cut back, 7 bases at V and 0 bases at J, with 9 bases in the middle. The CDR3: CASTSNMNTEAFF. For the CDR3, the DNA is TGTGCCAGCACGTCAAACATGAACACTGAAGCTTTCTTT.

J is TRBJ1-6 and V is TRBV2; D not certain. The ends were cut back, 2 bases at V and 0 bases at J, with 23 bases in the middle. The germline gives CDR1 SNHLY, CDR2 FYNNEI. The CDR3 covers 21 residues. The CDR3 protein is CASSENRRGREPSSYNSPLHF. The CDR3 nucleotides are TGTGCCAGCAGTGAAAATCGGCGGGGTAGGGAACCTAGCTCCTATAATTCACCCCTCCACTTT.

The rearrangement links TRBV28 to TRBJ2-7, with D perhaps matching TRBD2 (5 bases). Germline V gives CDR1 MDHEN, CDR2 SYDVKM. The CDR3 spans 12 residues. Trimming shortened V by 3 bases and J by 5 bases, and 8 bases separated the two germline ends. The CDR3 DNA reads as TGTGCCAGCAGTTTGCCCGGGGACGAGCAGTACGTC. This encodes CASSLPGDEQYV.

As DNA, the CDR3 is TGTGCCAGCAGTTCCGGGGGGGGCGGGAAGTACTACGAGCAGTACTTC. The encoded protein is CASSSGGGGKYYEQYF. The chain has TRBV28 and TRBJ2-7; 8 bases are shared with TRBD2. The V segment lost 4 bases and the J segment 3 bases; nucleotides outside the gene matches: 11. CDR3 size: 16 residues. Per the germline V gene, CDR1 is MDHEN and CDR2 is SYDVKM.

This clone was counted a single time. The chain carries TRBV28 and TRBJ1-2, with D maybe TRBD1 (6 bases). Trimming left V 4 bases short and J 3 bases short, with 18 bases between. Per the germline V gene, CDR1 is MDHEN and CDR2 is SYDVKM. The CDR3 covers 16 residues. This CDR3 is CASSSAGGGRDYGYTF. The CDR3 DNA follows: TGTGCCAGCAGTTCCGCCGGGGGGGGCAGGGACTATGGCTACACCTTC.

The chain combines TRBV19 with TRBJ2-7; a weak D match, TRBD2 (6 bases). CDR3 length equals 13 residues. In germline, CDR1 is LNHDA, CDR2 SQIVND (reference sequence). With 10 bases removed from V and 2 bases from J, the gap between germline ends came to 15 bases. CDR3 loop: CATSGDSAYEQYF. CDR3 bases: TGTGCCACTTCCGGGGACTCTGCCTACGAGCAGTACTTC.

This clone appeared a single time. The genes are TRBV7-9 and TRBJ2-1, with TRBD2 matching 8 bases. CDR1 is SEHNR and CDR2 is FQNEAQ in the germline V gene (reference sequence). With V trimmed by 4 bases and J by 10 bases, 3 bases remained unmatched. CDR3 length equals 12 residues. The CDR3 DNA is TGTGCCAGCAGCTCGGGAGGGCTAGAGCAGTTCTTC. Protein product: CASSSGGLEQFF.